A selection of T cell receptor beta chains follows, all from one sample in a study of T cells in Graves' hyperthyroidism and ophthalmopathy. TCRdb called the multiplex PCR reads again in MiXCR, with one record for every CDR3 protein. This table has over 700,000 distinct CDR3 sequences, about 38% appearing once. Material: blood. All receptors come from a man between 18 and 29 years old with Graves' hyperthyroidism. CDR3s leave out the opening cysteine and the closing phenylalanine or tryptophan. Size tells how often a clone was seen (once, few, many) or the class of an expanded clone, and some rows leave it out.

clone_size j_call v_call cdr3_aa
many TRBJ2-5 TRBV9 ASSYTGSETQY
many TRBJ1-5 TRBV15 ATSRVFGEDSNQPQH
. TRBJ2-7 TRBV7-2 ASSLIRGYEQY
. TRBJ2-5 TRBV2 ASSWTGGAQETQY
. TRBJ2-5 TRBV6-5 ASSYARWDQETQY
many TRBJ2-5 TRBV24-1 ATSDSWYSQETQY
few TRBJ1-5 TRBV5-6 ASSLGAGKMDQPQH
. TRBJ2-2 TRBV19 ASHLAGDISAGELF
few TRBJ1-1 TRBV29-1 SLQWRGTEAF
many TRBJ1-1 TRBV2 ASKQGYSSTEAF
few TRBJ1-1 TRBV7-2 ASSIGTGWNTEAF
. TRBJ2-5 TRBV15 ATSSVSAGGRETQY
. TRBJ2-7 TRBV9 ASSVEQASGLSEQY
few TRBJ1-5 TRBV7-8 ASSVEENKNQPQH
. TRBJ2-7 TRBV7-9 ASCLHLAGGYQEQY
few TRBJ2-7 TRBV7-9 ASSLQIYEQY
once TRBJ2-5 TRBV2 ASSRTGERETQY
. TRBJ1-5 TRBV19 ASTGTGGKPQH
. TRBJ2-6 TRBV28 ASKPDEANVLT
few TRBJ2-5 TRBV9 ASSQSSGSPRIETQY
. TRBJ2-5 TRBV7-6 ASSLVPSGLPETQY
. TRBJ1-6 TRBV7-3 ASSSGGGGNAPLH
many TRBJ2-5 TRBV20-1 SANPTGRRETQY
few TRBJ1-2 TRBV6-5 ASNPSMTPLGYGYT
many TRBJ1-1 TRBV5-1 ASSLGSWNTEAF
. TRBJ1-5 TRBV4-1 ASSQDPSYQPQH
once TRBJ2-5 TRBV10-3 AIGVGEETQY
. TRBJ1-5 TRBV12-3/TRBV12-4 ASSRQAGPHQPQH
. TRBJ1-4 TRBV7-3 ASSPVIRDEKLF
few TRBJ2-1 TRBV25-1 ASSDFRGGSGDEQF
few TRBJ1-1 TRBV9 ASSVGDRMNTEAF
. TRBJ2-2 TRBV6-5 ASAISGAGELF
. TRBJ1-2 TRBV25-1 TSSARVVYGYT
. TRBJ2-3 TRBV2 ASGTAKDTQY
. TRBJ1-1 TRBV11-2 ASTTSWGLDTEAF
. TRBJ2-5 TRBV7-2 ASSWGPSSSETQY
. TRBJ1-1 TRBV7-8 ASSRVGPEAF
many TRBJ1-1 TRBV20-1 SAIGSPNTEAF
. TRBJ2-2 TRBV7-9 ASSLMGLAAGNTGELF
few TRBJ2-7 TRBV14 ASSRGGWGYEQY